A selection of T cell receptor beta chains follows, all from one sample in a study of T cells after yellow fever vaccination. TCRdb processed the 5' RACE reads anew with MiXCR; each CDR3 protein has one entry. The sample lists under 300,000 distinct CDR3 sequences, 6.9% seen once, with roughly 0.9% in the top ten. The sequences come from CD4+ T cells sorted from PBMCs, collected 15 days after the yellow fever booster vaccination. All receptors derive from a man younger than 40 who received the YFV17D yellow fever vaccine. CDR3s include the opening cysteine and the closing phenylalanine or tryptophan. D genes are given only for firm matches. Clone size is given for some rows only: seen once, a few or many times, or a class if the clone is expanded.

TRBJ2-7	-	TRBV20-1	few	TGCAGTGCCCGTCGCGGCGGCTACGAGCAGTACTTC	CSARRGGYEQYF
TRBJ2-7	-	TRBV7-3	few	TGTGCCAGCAGCTTCTTAAAGTCGTCCGAGCAGTACTTC	CASSFLKSSEQYF
TRBJ2-2	-	TRBV20-1	-	TGCAGTGCTAGAGATGTGGGGGCCGGGGAGCTGTTTTTT	CSARDVGAGELFF
TRBJ2-7	-	TRBV12-3/TRBV12-4	-	TGTGCCAGCACCTCATCCAAGACGGGATCCTACGAGCAGTACTTC	CASTSSKTGSYEQYF
TRBJ2-1	-	TRBV29-1	-	TGCAGCGTTGACCTCAGCGCAGGTCCCCAGTTCTTC	CSVDLSAGPQFF
TRBJ2-2	-	TRBV7-7	-	TGTGCCAGCAGCTCCCTACGCACCGGGGAGCTGTTTTTT	CASSSLRTGELFF
TRBJ2-1	-	TRBV4-2	few	TGTGCCAGCAGCCAACAAGTCCTAGCCGAGCTCGGTGAGCAGTTCTTC	CASSQQVLAELGEQFF
TRBJ2-3	-	TRBV5-1	many	TGCGCCAGCAGCTTGGGGACCGTGGATACGCAGTATTTT	CASSLGTVDTQYF
TRBJ2-7	TRBD1	TRBV7-2	-	TGTGCCAGCAGCACCCGGACAGGGCCCTACGAGCAGTACTTC	CASSTRTGPYEQYF
TRBJ2-2	-	TRBV12-3/TRBV12-4	-	TGTGCCAGCACCAGGCGGGTCGGGGGCACCGGGGAGCTGTTTTTT	CASTRRVGGTGELFF
TRBJ2-3	TRBD2	TRBV20-1	many	TGCAGTGCTAGAGGGGCTAGCGGGAGCACAGATACGCAGTATTTT	CSARGASGSTDTQYF
TRBJ1-5	-	TRBV6-5	-	TGTGCCAGCAGATACCCCCCGGGGGCGTTAGGAAGCAATCAGCCCCAGCATTTT	CASRYPPGALGSNQPQHF
TRBJ1-1	-	TRBV20-1	-	TGCAGTGCTAGGGGACACCTCATGAACACTGAAGCTTTCTTT	CSARGHLMNTEAFF
TRBJ2-6	-	TRBV5-1	many	TGCGCCAGCAGCTTACAGGGCTCTGGGGCCAACGTCCTGACTTTC	CASSLQGSGANVLTF
TRBJ2-7	-	TRBV20-1	-	TGCAGTGCCCAGCTAGGGGGGGCCAACGAGCAGTACTTC	CSAQLGGANEQYF
TRBJ2-2	-	TRBV7-2	-	TGTGCCAGCAGCTTCCTACAGGGATCGGAGCTGTTTTTT	CASSFLQGSELFF
TRBJ2-7	TRBD1	TRBV10-2	-	TGCGCCAGCAGGGGGACAGCCACGGTGTACGAGCAGTACTTC	CASRGTATVYEQYF
TRBJ2-2	-	TRBV2	many	TGTGCCAGCAGTGTCGGTCGCACCGGGGAGCTGTTTTTT	CASSVGRTGELFF
TRBJ2-1	TRBD1	TRBV29-1	many	TGCAGCGTTGAAGGGGGACAGGGGGCAAGTGAGCAGTTCTTC	CSVEGGQGASEQFF
TRBJ2-1	TRBD1	TRBV24-1	-	TGTGCCACCAGTGATCCAGGGGGCAAGAGCTCCTACAATGAGCAGTTCTTC	CATSDPGGKSSYNEQFF
TRBJ2-5	-	TRBV6-2/TRBV6-3	-	TGTGCCAGCAGTTATCTAGGGCAGGGGAAAGAGACCCAGTACTTC	CASSYLGQGKETQYF
TRBJ2-1	TRBD1	TRBV7-2	few	TGTGCCATCCTCGGGGGGACAGGGTTCTACAATGAGCAGTTCTTC	CAILGGTGFYNEQFF
TRBJ2-1	-	TRBV14	once	TGTGCCAGCAGCCATCTGGAGGCTAGGGCTGTCAATGAGCAGTTCTTC	CASSHLEARAVNEQFF
TRBJ2-1	TRBD2	TRBV20-1	few	TGCAGTGCTAGTAGGGTAGCGGGAGCCCTCGAGCAGTTCTTC	CSASRVAGALEQFF
TRBJ2-2	-	TRBV6-2/TRBV6-3	many	TGTGCCAGCAGTCAACAGAAAAACGCGAACACCGGGGAGCTGTTTTTT	CASSQQKNANTGELFF
TRBJ1-4	-	TRBV7-9	-	TGTGCCAGCAGCGAATCGCGGGGGAGTGAAAAACTGTTTTTT	CASSESRGSEKLFF
TRBJ1-6	TRBD1	TRBV5-1	few	TGCGCCAGCAGCTTCGGGGACAGGGTCAATTCACCCCTCCACTTT	CASSFGDRVNSPLHF
TRBJ2-3	TRBD2	TRBV20-1	many	TGCAGTGCCCCAATAGCGGGAGCAGATACGCAGTATTTT	CSAPIAGADTQYF
TRBJ2-4	TRBD2	TRBV7-2	-	TGTGCCAGCAGCGCTAGCGGGAGGATGAACATTCAGTACTTC	CASSASGRMNIQYF
TRBJ2-2	-	TRBV3-1	few	TGTGCCAGCAAAGACACTCTAAACACCGGGGAGCTGTTTTTT	CASKDTLNTGELFF
TRBJ1-6	TRBD1	TRBV20-1	-	TGCAGTGCCGCAGGGACAGGGGGTAATTCACCCCTCCACTTT	CSAAGTGGNSPLHF
TRBJ2-5	-	TRBV9	few	TGTGCCAGCAGCCCCCACGAGGAGACCCAGTACTTC	CASSPHEETQYF
TRBJ2-7	-	TRBV27	few	TGTGCCAGCAGACGCCCGGCGGCACACCAGTCCTACGAGCAGTACTTC	CASRRPAAHQSYEQYF
TRBJ2-5	TRBD1	TRBV7-2	many	TGTGCCAGCAGCTTAGACAGGGGGCAAGAGACCCAGTACTTC	CASSLDRGQETQYF
TRBJ1-5	TRBD1	TRBV20-1	-	TGCAGTGCTCAACCCGGGACAGGGATTAGCGGACCCCAGCATTTT	CSAQPGTGISGPQHF
TRBJ2-3	TRBD2	TRBV28	few	TGTGCCAGCAGCCCTGCGGGACTAGCGGGAGTCAATACGCAGTATTTT	CASSPAGLAGVNTQYF
TRBJ2-1	TRBD2	TRBV7-8	many	TGTGCCAGCAGCTTACGACTAGCGGGAGTGAGTGAGCAGTTCTTC	CASSLRLAGVSEQFF
TRBJ2-1	TRBD2	TRBV11-2	few	TGTGCCAGCAGCTCTATCCTCTCCGGGACTAGCAGCAATGAGCAGTTCTTC	CASSSILSGTSSNEQFF
TRBJ1-1	-	TRBV3-1	-	TGTGCCAGCAGCCCAGACTGGGACACTGAAGCTTTCTTT	CASSPDWDTEAFF
TRBJ2-1	-	TRBV2	many	TGTGCCAGCGTGACAAGGCCTCCCAATGAGCAGTTCTTC	CASVTRPPNEQFF
TRBJ2-2	-	TRBV6-5	many	TGTGCCAGCAGTTACGAGGTGAACACCGGGGAGCTGTTTTTT	CASSYEVNTGELFF
TRBJ1-1	-	TRBV12-3/TRBV12-4	once	TGTGCCAGCAGTTTGGCGTCGGTGGGGAACACTAAAGCTTTCTTT	CASSLASVGNTKAFF
TRBJ1-4	TRBD1	TRBV12-3/TRBV12-4	-	TGTGCCAGCGGGACTAACAGGGGGCGTAAGGAAAAACTGTTTTTT	CASGTNRGRKEKLFF
TRBJ1-1	-	TRBV4-1	many	TGCGCCAGCAGCCAACCCCCAGCCTCAGGGAAGAACACTGAAGCTTTCTTT	CASSQPPASGKNTEAFF